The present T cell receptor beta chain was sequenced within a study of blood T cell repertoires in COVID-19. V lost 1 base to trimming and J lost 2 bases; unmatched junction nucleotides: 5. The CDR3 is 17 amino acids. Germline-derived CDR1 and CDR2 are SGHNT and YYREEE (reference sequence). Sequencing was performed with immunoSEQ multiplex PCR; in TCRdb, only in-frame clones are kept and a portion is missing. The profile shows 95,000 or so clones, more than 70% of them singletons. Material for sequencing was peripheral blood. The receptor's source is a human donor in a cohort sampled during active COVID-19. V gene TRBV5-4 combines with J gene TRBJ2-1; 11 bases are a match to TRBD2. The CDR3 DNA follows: TGTGCCAGCAGCTTGAGTAGCGGGGGGGCGGCCTACAATGAGCAGTTCTTC. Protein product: CASSLSSGGAAYNEQFF.